What follows are 32 T cell receptor beta chains derived from one specimen sequenced in a study of cytomegalovirus exposure and HLA in healthy donors. PCR involved 60 Vbeta and 13 Jbeta primers. TCRdb keeps only in-frame clones here, not all; method: immunoSEQ multiplex PCR. Among 100,000 or so clones listed, about 12% were seen once. The sample consisted of PBMCs. The receptors were gathered from a man aged 35-49 years in good health and CMV-seropositive.

The V call is TRBV5-1, the J call TRBJ1-1; the match to TRBD1 covers 7 bases. Trimming took 0 bases from V and 2 from J; bases not matched to a gene: 4. CDR1 and CDR2 from the germline V gene are SGHRS and YFSETQ. The CDR3 covers 15 residues. The CDR3 bases are TGCGCCAGCAGCTTGGCGGCAGGGGGAAACACTGAAGCTTTCTTT. Residues: CASSLAAGGNTEAFF.

This clone has just a few counts. The J gene is TRBJ1-5, the V gene TRBV7-2; TRBD1 might be the D (6 bases). The CDR3 runs 15 residues. Looked up from germline, CDR1 is SGHTA and CDR2 is FQGNSA. Deletions cut 2 bases from V and 4 bases from J, with 12 bases between. Here the CDR3 reads CASSLSGTSNQPQHF. The CDR3 bases are TGTGCCAGCAGCTTAAGCGGGACATCAAATCAGCCCCAGCATTTT. Together with reference TRBV7-2 and TRBJ1-5, the CDR3 gives the full variable domain: GAGVSQSPSNKVTEKGKDVELRCDPISGHTALYWYRQSLGQGLEFLIYFQGNSAPDKSGLPSDRFSAERTGGSVSTLTIQRTQQEDSAVYLCASSLSGTSNQPQHFGDGTRLSIL.

The chain joins TRBV11-2 to TRBJ2-2; D is perhaps TRBD1 (6 bases). This CDR3 has 15 residues. The ends were cut back, 2 bases at V and 6 bases at J, with 13 bases in the middle. Germline CDR1 is SGHAT and CDR2 is FQNNGV. DNA of the CDR3: TGTGCCAGCAGCTTACAAACAGGGTCCCCCGGGGAGCTGTTTTTT. Its translation is CASSLQTGSPGELFF.

The rearrangement joins TRBV29-1 to TRBJ2-7; tentatively, D is TRBD1 (6 bases). V was pared by 5 bases and J by 4 bases, with 12 bases between. CDR3 length: 12 residues. Per germline, CDR1 SQVTM and CDR2 ANQGSEA. The CDR3 nucleotides are TGCAGCGTTACAGGGAATAAGTACGAGCAGTACTTC. Translation gives CSVTGNKYEQYF.

Only a few counts were recorded for this clone. The chain couples TRBV9 to TRBJ2-3; the match to TRBD2 covers 10 bases. V shed 0 bases, J shed 4 bases, and the junction held 2 bases outside the gene matches. Per germline, CDR1 SGDLS and CDR2 YYNGEE. The CDR3 is 15 amino acids. CDR3 nucleotide sequence: TGTGCCAGCAGCGTAGGGCTAGCGGGAGCAGATACGCAGTATTTT. Translation gives CASSVGLAGADTQYF.

This clone occurred a few times. The chain uses TRBV6-1 and TRBJ2-5; D is ambiguous. V lost 6 bases and J 2 bases, leaving 10 bases between the germline ends. CDR3 length: 13 amino acids. Per germline, CDR1 MNHNS and CDR2 SASEGT. The CDR3, as DNA: TGTGCCAGCAGGAGGCGGATACAAGAGACCCAGTACTTC. It yields the protein CASRRRIQETQYF.

This clone was recorded a few times. The chain employs TRBV18 and TRBJ2-7, with a weak D call TRBD1 (6 bases). The germline V gene has CDR1 KGHSH and CDR2 LQKENI. V lost 1 base, J lost 5 bases, and 6 bases lay in between. The CDR3 is 12 residues long. CDR3 region: CASSPQGDEQYF. CDR3 in DNA: TGTGCCAGCTCACCACAGGGGGACGAGCAGTACTTC.

This clone turned up a few times. J is TRBJ1-1 and V is TRBV10-3; D is uncertain. Germline CDR1 reads ENHRY; CDR2 reads SYGVKD. The CDR3 is made up of 13 amino acids. The V gene lost 6 bases and the J gene lost 1 base, with 9 bases spanning the gap. The CDR3 DNA follows: TGTGCCATCAGCAGGAAGGAGAACACTGAAGCTTTCTTT. As protein: CAISRKENTEAFF.

This clone was seen more than once but under ten times. The genes are TRBV5-5 and TRBJ1-2; the D gene is possibly TRBD1 (6 bases). V was trimmed by 7 bases and J by 2 bases, leaving 9 bases between them. The CDR3 contains 12 residues. Per the germline V gene, CDR1 is SGHKS and CDR2 is YYEKEE (reference sequence). The CDR3 loop reads CASVTGNYGYTF. DNA of the CDR3: TGTGCCAGCGTGACAGGAAACTATGGCTACACCTTC.

The gene calls are TRBV5-1 and TRBJ1-1; D may be TRBD1 (5 bases). There are 13 residues in the CDR3. The V gene's germline CDR1 is SGHRS and CDR2 YFSETQ. V shed 3 bases and J shed 0 bases, with 6 bases lying between them. The CDR3 nucleotides are TGCGCCAGCAGCTCGACAGTGAACACTGAAGCTTTCTTT. This encodes CASSSTVNTEAFF.

This sequence joins TRBV9 and TRBJ2-5, with 9 bases aligning to TRBD1. The J call may be incorrect, as the DNA end agrees better with TRBJ2-7. The CDR3 loop spans 14 amino acids. CDR1 is SGDLS, CDR2 YYNGEE, per germline. DNA for the CDR3: TGTGCCAGCAGCGTCGCGGGACAGGGCTACGAGCAGTACTTC. It specifies CASSVAGQGYEQYF.

This clone came up a few times. The V gene is TRBV6-5, the J gene TRBJ2-7, with TRBD1 identical over 9 bases. Germline trimming cut 6 bases from V and 7 bases from J; bases unmatched to any gene: 4. CDR1 and CDR2 (germline): MNHEY, SVGAGI. The CDR3 is 12 residues long. Here the CDR3 reads CASSHRGLEQYF. Written as DNA, the CDR3 is TGTGCCAGCAGCCACAGGGGGCTTGAGCAGTACTTC.

This rearrangement joins TRBV19 to TRBJ1-5, with D possibly being TRBD1 (5 bases). The CDR3 sequence is 16 residues long. Germline V gene data show CDR1 as LNHDA and CDR2 as SQIVND (reference sequence). Deletions cut 9 bases from V and 2 bases from J, with 20 bases between. CDR3 in DNA: TGTGCCAGCCTCCCAATTGGGGCCCAGGGCAATCAGCCCCAGCATTTT. Amino acid sequence: CASLPIGAQGNQPQHF.

This clone was counted only a few times. The V gene is TRBV30, the J gene TRBJ2-6; TRBD2 is a possible D gene (5 bases). Deletions cut 4 bases from V and 0 bases from J, with 16 bases between. The CDR3 extends over 17 amino acids. Germline assignment: CDR1 GTSNPN and CDR2 SVGIG (reference sequence). The CDR3 sequence: CAWNQRVLYSGANVLTF. CDR3 bases: TGTGCCTGGAATCAGAGGGTACTCTACTCTGGGGCCAACGTCCTGACTTTC.

The V and J genes are TRBV6-6 and TRBJ1-5; D might be TRBD1 (6 bases). This CDR3 has 15 residues. CDR1 MNHNY and CDR2 SVGAGI come from the germline V gene (reference sequence). V lost 3 bases and J lost 4, with 13 bases in between. The CDR3 DNA is TGTGCCAGCAGTTATAATGAGGGGACAAATCAGCCCCAGCATTTT. Translated: CASSYNEGTNQPQHF.

This clone came up a few times. V is TRBV28 and J is TRBJ2-7; TRBD1 agrees at 7 bases. Trimming at V came to 5 bases and at J to 1 base, leaving 5 bases not matched to a gene. This CDR3 has 14 residues. Germline CDR1 reads MDHEN; CDR2 reads SYDVKM. CDR3 sequence: CASSDPGGSYEQYF. The CDR3 coding sequence is TGTGCCAGCAGTGACCCAGGGGGATCCTACGAGCAGTACTTC.

This clone was detected a few times. This chain links TRBV7-9 with TRBJ1-1, with D perhaps TRBD1 (5 bases). Germline CDR1 is SEHNR and CDR2 is FQNEAQ (reference sequence). The CDR3 has 16 amino acids. The ends were cut back, 5 bases at V and 3 bases at J, with 19 bases in the middle. The chain's CDR3 is CASSPSRVEGDTEAFF. CDR3 in DNA: TGTGCCAGCAGCCCTAGTCGGGTGGAAGGGGACACTGAAGCTTTCTTT.

This clone was observed a handful of times. The gene calls are TRBV4-1 and TRBJ1-1; TRBD1 aligns across 7 bases. The ends lost 3 bases at V and 9 bases at J; junction bases unmatched: 7. The CDR3 has 13 residues. Germline assignment: CDR1 MGHRA and CDR2 YSYEKL. This chain's CDR3 is CASSQERQGQAFF. The CDR3 DNA follows: TGCGCCAGCAGCCAGGAAAGACAGGGCCAAGCTTTCTTT.

This clone was detected only a few times. V and J are TRBV30 and TRBJ2-7, with 10 bases that match TRBD2. The CDR3 runs to 13 residues. The germline gives CDR1 GTSNPN, CDR2 SVGIG (reference sequence). The J segment lost 4 bases and the V segment lost 1 base, leaving 1 base of the junction unmatched. CDR3 coding DNA: TGTGCCTGGAGTGGAGCGGGGGGGTACGAGCAGTACTTC. This gives the protein CAWSGAGGYEQYF. Looking up the rest from reference TRBV30 and TRBJ2-7 gives the full variable domain: SQTIHQWPATLVQPVGSPLSLECTVEGTSNPNLYWYRQAAGRGLQLLFYSVGIGQISSEVPQNLSASRPQDRQFILSSKKLLLSDSGFYLCAWSGAGGYEQYFGPGTRLTVT.

This clone was found a few times. The chain combines TRBV2 with TRBJ1-2, with D uncertain. V was clipped by 1 base and J by 4 bases, with 7 bases between them. CDR1 and CDR2 (germline): SNHLY, FYNNEI. There are 13 residues in the CDR3. The CDR3: CASSEGAPYGYTF. CDR3 sequence (DNA): TGTGCCAGCAGTGAAGGAGCACCCTATGGCTACACCTTC.

This clone was seen more than once but under ten times. This chain links TRBV7-9 with TRBJ2-7; 11 nucleotides match TRBD2. The CDR3 sequence is 16 residues long. The germline CDR1 and CDR2 sequences are SEHNR and FQNEAQ (reference sequence). V was pared by 0 bases and J by 5 bases, with 6 bases of the junction left unmatched. The DNA of the CDR3 is TGTGCCAGCAGCTTAGCCCCCCCGACTAGCGGGAACGAGCAGTACTTC. Protein product: CASSLAPPTSGNEQYF.

The sample holds a few counts of this clone. The J gene is TRBJ2-7, the V gene TRBV6-5, with TRBD2 matching 9 bases. The germline V gene has CDR1 MNHEY and CDR2 SVGAGI. J gave up 0 bases and V 0 bases, and 3 bases lay outside the gene matches. The CDR3 contains 16 residues. CDR3 sequence: CASSYSSGRTSYEQYF. CDR3 DNA: TGTGCCAGCAGTTACTCGAGCGGGAGGACCTCCTACGAGCAGTACTTC.

This clone was found a few times. The V gene is TRBV6-5, the J gene TRBJ2-1, with 9 bases fitting TRBD1. There are 15 residues in the CDR3. After removal of 8 bases from V and 8 bases from J, the junction contained 13 bases not matched to a gene. CDR1 is MNHEY and CDR2 is SVGAGI in the germline V gene. The CDR3 here is CASGPSGQGYHEQFF. DNA for the CDR3: TGTGCCAGCGGACCCTCCGGACAGGGGTACCATGAGCAGTTCTTC.

A few counts support this clone. V usage is TRBV29-1 and J usage is TRBJ2-2; 13 bases line up with TRBD2. The CDR3 loop spans 15 amino acids. In germline, CDR1 is SQVTM, CDR2 ANQGSEA. Germline trimming cut 6 bases from V and 1 base from J; bases unmatched to any gene: 2. CDR3 coding DNA: TGCAGCGTCGGACTAGCGGGAGAGAACACCGGGGAGCTGTTTTTT. Encoded protein: CSVGLAGENTGELFF.

The V and J genes are TRBV9 and TRBJ2-3, with a possible D match to TRBD1 (7 bases). The CDR3 extends over 12 amino acids. Germline V CDR1 and CDR2: SGDLS, YYNGEE. The ends were cut back, 3 bases at V and 8 bases at J, with 10 bases in the middle. CDR3 nucleotides: TGTGCCAGCAGCGGACAGGGACTTACGCAGTATTTT. Encoded protein: CASSGQGLTQYF.

This chain uses TRBV7-4 with TRBJ2-3; possibly TRBD2 for D (6 bases). Germline CDR1 SGHVT, CDR2 SQSDAQ. Trimming shortened V by 1 base and J by 5 bases, and 19 bases separated the two germline ends. The CDR3 has 17 residues. CDR3 loop: CASSLGGCGRLGDTQYF. DNA of the CDR3: TGTGCCAGCAGCTTAGGGGGTTGTGGGAGGCTAGGAGATACGCAGTATTTT.

This clone was observed a few times. The chain is built from TRBV6-1 and TRBJ1-5; tentatively, D is TRBD1 (5 bases). Trimming stripped 3 bases from V and 6 bases from J, with 6 bases between. The germline CDR1 and CDR2 sequences are MNHNS and SASEGT. CDR3 length: 12 residues. The CDR3 here is CASSDRVQPQHF. The CDR3 DNA is TGTGCCAGCAGTGACAGGGTTCAGCCCCAGCATTTT.

This clone was seen only a few times. The sample has other DNA sequences that encode this CDR3 too. This chain joins TRBV7-2 and TRBJ1-1; D is ambiguous. V lost 0 bases, J lost 2 bases, and 4 bases lay in between. CDR1 is SGHTA and CDR2 is FQGNSA in the germline V gene. This CDR3 spans 13 amino acids. CDR3 protein: CASSLARNTEAFF. CDR3 DNA sequence: TGTGCCAGCAGCTTAGCCAGAAACACTGAAGCTTTCTTT.

This clone was seen a few times. The rearrangement uses TRBV19 and TRBJ2-7; TRBD2 agrees at 13 bases. This CDR3 contains 16 residues. V gave up 5 bases and J gave up 5 bases; unmatched junction bases: 9. Germline V gene sequence: CDR1 LNHDA, CDR2 SQIVND (reference sequence). The CDR3 is CASSSVGLAGDDEQYF. The CDR3 bases are TGTGCCAGTAGTTCTGTCGGACTAGCGGGAGACGACGAGCAGTACTTC.

This chain uses TRBV7-2 with TRBJ2-1, with TRBD2 matching 7 bases. V was clipped by 0 bases and J by 4 bases; unmatched bases: 6. Germline values: CDR1 SGHTA, CDR2 FQGNSA. The CDR3 is made up of 16 amino acids. The CDR3 DNA is TGTGCCAGCAGCTTAGCATCCGGGAGGAAATACAATGAGCAGTTCTTC. Translated: CASSLASGRKYNEQFF.

V and J are TRBV10-2 and TRBJ1-1; unclear D gene. The length of the CDR3 is 12 residues. Germline CDR1 reads WSHSY; CDR2 reads SAAADI. Trimming removed 6 bases from V and 8 bases from J, with 13 bases in between. In DNA form, the CDR3 reads TGCGCCAGCAGAGACACCTCGGGGGAAGCTTTCTTT. Its protein is CASRDTSGEAFF.

This clone occurred a few times. The V gene is TRBV13, the J gene TRBJ2-1, with 15 positions matching TRBD2. The CDR3 length is 16 residues. Germline V CDR1 and CDR2: PRHDT, FYEKMQ (reference sequence). Germline trimming cut 5 bases from V and 8 bases from J; bases unmatched to any gene: 7. CDR3 region: CASSPTWTSGRDEQFF. The CDR3 bases are TGTGCCAGCAGCCCAACCTGGACTAGCGGGAGGGATGAGCAGTTCTTC.